What follows describes a single T cell receptor beta chain. This record belongs to a study of T cell responses to AZD1222 COVID-19 vaccine. Method: immunoSEQ multiplex PCR; TCRdb's copy keeps in-frame clones and lacks some. The sample consists of 150,000 to 200,000 clones, roughly nine tenths of them appearing once. Germline V gives CDR1 SGHRS, CDR2 YFSETQ. V was pared by 2 bases and J by 2 bases, with 5 bases of the junction left unmatched. CDR3 length equals 16 residues. J is TRBJ2-1 and V is TRBV5-1; 9 bases map to TRBD2. This TCR derives from an adult who received the AZD1222 COVID-19 vaccine. Specimen: peripheral blood, collected 28 days after the second AZD1222 dose. The CDR3 loop is CASSFGGGAPYNEQFF. DNA of the CDR3: TGCGCCAGCAGCTTCGGCGGGGGGGCCCCCTACAATGAGCAGTTCTTC.